The T cell receptor beta chain described here comes from a study of shared clonotypes between healthy human individuals. About this clone: The antigen is unknown.

Assay: immunoSEQ multiplex PCR; the TCRdb copy retains only in-frame clones and omits some. The sample holds 1,400,000 or so clones, about 98.5% seen once. Trimming at V came to 2 bases and at J to 0 bases, leaving 5 bases not matched to a gene. Per germline, CDR1 SGHRS and CDR2 YFSETQ. The CDR3 sequence is 16 residues long. Study-wide results and limits: The authors expected sequencing depth to affect clonotype sharing among donors. Non-shared clonotypes showed lower generation probabilities than clonotypes common to all four donors.

This TCR was sampled from a man aged 25-45 years in good health. The chain couples TRBV5-1 to TRBJ2-4, with 7 bases that match TRBD1. The sequenced material came from naive CD4+ T cells sorted from blood. Indicated subset: CD45RA+ positively selected. CDR3 in amino acids: CASSFGQDLAKNIQYF. The CDR3, as DNA: TGCGCCAGCAGCTTTGGACAGGACTTAGCCAAAAACATTCAGTACTTC.